Listed below are T cell receptor beta chains from one sample, sequenced in a study of blood T cell repertoires in COVID-19. This table comes from immunoSEQ multiplex PCR, and its TCRdb copy is limited to in-frame clones, with some not included. The repertoire consists of 40,000 to 50,000 clones, with roughly 90% occurring once and the leading ten covering around 19%. The sample taken for sequencing was peripheral blood. These receptors were obtained from a man between 65 and 80 years old with active COVID-19. Each CDR3 is given with its conserved first and last residue. A D gene is named only where the DNA matches it firmly. Size is omitted from some rows. Given values are once, few, many or a class for expanded clones.

J gene | D gene | V gene | clone size | CDR3 protein | CDR3 DNA
TRBJ1-1 | - | TRBV5-5 | - | CASSRRGGPGTEAFF | TGTGCCAGCAGCCGGAGGGGGGGCCCTGGTACTGAAGCTTTCTTT
TRBJ1-2 | TRBD1 | TRBV6-2/TRBV6-3 | - | CASSRAGTDKNYGYTF | TGTGCCAGCAGTAGAGCCGGGACAGATAAAAACTATGGCTACACCTTC
TRBJ2-1 | - | TRBV7-3 | - | CASSRNSGYNEQFF | TGTGCCAGCAGTCGTAACTCGGGCTACAATGAGCAGTTCTTC
TRBJ1-2 | TRBD1 | TRBV25-1 | - | CASSEAGTGTNYGYTF | TGTGCCAGCAGTGAGGCCGGGACAGGGACGAACTATGGCTACACCTTC
TRBJ2-5 | - | TRBV4-1 | - | CASSQDERETQYF | TGCGCCAGCAGCCAAGATGAGAGGGAGACCCAGTACTTC
TRBJ2-3 | TRBD2 | TRBV5-6 | - | CASIRILAGPDTQYF | TGTGCCAGCATCCGGATCCTAGCGGGGCCAGATACGCAGTATTTT
TRBJ2-2 | - | TRBV9 | - | CASSPLGTPGELFF | TGTGCCAGCAGCCCACTCGGGACTCCCGGGGAGCTGTTTTTT
TRBJ1-4 | - | TRBV20-1 | - | CSASSGREKLFF | TGCAGTGCTAGTTCTGGGCGAGAAAAACTGTTTTTT
TRBJ2-7 | - | TRBV11-2 | - | CASSPAYEQYF | TGTGCCAGCAGCCCCGCCTACGAGCAGTACTTC
TRBJ1-5 | TRBD1 | TRBV5-8 | - | CASSTGQGAWSNQPQHF | TGTGCCAGCAGCACGGGACAGGGGGCATGGAGCAATCAGCCCCAGCATTTT
TRBJ2-3 | TRBD2 | TRBV19 | - | CASSALAGGTTDTQYF | TGTGCCAGTAGTGCTCTAGCGGGGGGAACCACAGATACGCAGTATTTT
TRBJ2-7 | TRBD1 | TRBV7-9 | - | CASSKRQGPYEQYF | TGTGCCAGCAGTAAGAGACAGGGGCCCTACGAGCAGTACTTC
TRBJ2-2 | - | TRBV3-1/TRBV3-2 | - | CASSQDQAENTGELFF | TGTGCCAGCAGCCAAGATCAGGCAGAGAACACCGGGGAGCTGTTTTTT
TRBJ2-7 | - | TRBV28 | - | CASSPRQGGYEQYF | TGTGCCAGCAGTCCCCGACAGGGAGGCTACGAGCAGTACTTC
TRBJ1-4 | - | TRBV28 | - | CASSLGAGPLSTNEKLFF | TGTGCCAGCAGTCTAGGGGCAGGGCCGTTGTCAACTAATGAAAAACTGTTTTTT
TRBJ2-2 | - | TRBV29-1 | - | CSVEDPRGSTGELFF | TGCAGCGTTGAAGATCCACGGGGGAGCACCGGGGAGCTGTTTTTT
TRBJ2-3 | TRBD1 | TRBV5-5 | - | CASSPPLTGVSTDTQYF | TGTGCCAGCAGCCCCCCCTTGACAGGGGTGAGCACAGATACGCAGTATTTT
TRBJ1-2 | TRBD1 | TRBV7-9 | - | CASRPPGTGATNYGYTF | TGTGCCAGCAGGCCCCCTGGGACAGGGGCCACTAACTATGGCTACACCTTC
TRBJ1-1 | TRBD1 | TRBV5-1 | once | CASKDRGNTEAFF | TGCGCCAGCAAGGACAGGGGTAACACTGAAGCTTTCTTT
TRBJ2-1 | - | TRBV18 | few | CASSPGLYNEQFF | TGTGCCAGCTCACCGGGGCTCTACAATGAGCAGTTCTTC
TRBJ1-1 | - | TRBV19 | - | CASSIFWKGSNTEAFF | TGTGCCAGTAGTATCTTTTGGAAGGGGTCGAACACTGAAGCTTTCTTT
TRBJ2-1 | - | TRBV6-2/TRBV6-3 | - | CASSYGGSFERLNEQFF | TGTGCCAGCAGTTACGGAGGGTCCTTTGAGCGCCTCAATGAGCAGTTCTTC
TRBJ2-7 | TRBD1 | TRBV9 | - | CASSVESGQVFHEQYF | TGTGCCAGCAGCGTAGAATCGGGACAGGTATTCCACGAGCAGTACTTC
TRBJ1-6 | - | TRBV4-3 | - | CASSQATVVSPLHF | TGCGCCAGCAGCCAGGCTACAGTAGTTTCACCCCTCCACTTT
TRBJ2-1 | - | TRBV30 | - | CATYSASKVSEQFF | TGTGCCACCTATAGCGCCAGTAAAGTAAGTGAGCAGTTCTTC
TRBJ2-2 | TRBD1 | TRBV12-5 | - | CASALDRAGTGELFF | TGTGCTAGTGCCTTGGACAGGGCTGGCACCGGGGAGCTGTTTTTT
TRBJ2-7 | - | TRBV7-9 | - | CASSLNGEQYF | TGTGCCAGCAGCTTAAACGGCGAGCAGTACTTC
TRBJ1-6 | - | TRBV11-2 | - | CASRARGYNSPLHF | TGTGCCAGCAGAGCTCGTGGTTATAATTCACCCCTCCACTTT
TRBJ2-7 | - | TRBV7-9 | few | CASSLLSYDEQYF | TGTGCCAGCAGCTTACTATCCTATGACGAGCAGTACTTC
TRBJ2-3 | TRBD2 | TRBV24-1 | - | CATSDPGGRGDTQYF | TGTGCCACCAGTGACCCGGGGGGGCGGGGAGATACGCAGTATTTT
TRBJ2-3 | TRBD1 | TRBV7-3 | once | CASSLHPGGQGRSTDTQYF | TGTGCCAGCAGCTTACACCCCGGGGGACAGGGGCGAAGCACAGATACGCAGTATTTT
TRBJ2-3 | TRBD1 | TRBV2 | - | CASSPKDRVGTDTQYF | TGTGCCAGCAGCCCTAAAGACAGGGTTGGCACAGATACGCAGTATTTT
TRBJ1-3 | TRBD1 | TRBV18 | few | CASSPPQGSSGNTIYF | TGTGCCAGCTCACCACCACAGGGGAGCTCTGGAAACACCATATATTTT
TRBJ2-5 | TRBD2 | TRBV11-2 | - | CASNELAGHYQETQYF | TGTGCCAGCAACGAATTAGCGGGGCATTACCAAGAGACCCAGTACTTC
TRBJ1-1 | TRBD1 | TRBV3-1/TRBV3-2 | - | CASGDRVGVEAFF | TGTGCCAGCGGGGACAGGGTTGGGGTTGAAGCTTTCTTT
TRBJ1-1 | TRBD1 | TRBV30 | - | CAFGATGDTEAFF | TGTGCCTTCGGGGCGACAGGGGACACTGAAGCTTTCTTT